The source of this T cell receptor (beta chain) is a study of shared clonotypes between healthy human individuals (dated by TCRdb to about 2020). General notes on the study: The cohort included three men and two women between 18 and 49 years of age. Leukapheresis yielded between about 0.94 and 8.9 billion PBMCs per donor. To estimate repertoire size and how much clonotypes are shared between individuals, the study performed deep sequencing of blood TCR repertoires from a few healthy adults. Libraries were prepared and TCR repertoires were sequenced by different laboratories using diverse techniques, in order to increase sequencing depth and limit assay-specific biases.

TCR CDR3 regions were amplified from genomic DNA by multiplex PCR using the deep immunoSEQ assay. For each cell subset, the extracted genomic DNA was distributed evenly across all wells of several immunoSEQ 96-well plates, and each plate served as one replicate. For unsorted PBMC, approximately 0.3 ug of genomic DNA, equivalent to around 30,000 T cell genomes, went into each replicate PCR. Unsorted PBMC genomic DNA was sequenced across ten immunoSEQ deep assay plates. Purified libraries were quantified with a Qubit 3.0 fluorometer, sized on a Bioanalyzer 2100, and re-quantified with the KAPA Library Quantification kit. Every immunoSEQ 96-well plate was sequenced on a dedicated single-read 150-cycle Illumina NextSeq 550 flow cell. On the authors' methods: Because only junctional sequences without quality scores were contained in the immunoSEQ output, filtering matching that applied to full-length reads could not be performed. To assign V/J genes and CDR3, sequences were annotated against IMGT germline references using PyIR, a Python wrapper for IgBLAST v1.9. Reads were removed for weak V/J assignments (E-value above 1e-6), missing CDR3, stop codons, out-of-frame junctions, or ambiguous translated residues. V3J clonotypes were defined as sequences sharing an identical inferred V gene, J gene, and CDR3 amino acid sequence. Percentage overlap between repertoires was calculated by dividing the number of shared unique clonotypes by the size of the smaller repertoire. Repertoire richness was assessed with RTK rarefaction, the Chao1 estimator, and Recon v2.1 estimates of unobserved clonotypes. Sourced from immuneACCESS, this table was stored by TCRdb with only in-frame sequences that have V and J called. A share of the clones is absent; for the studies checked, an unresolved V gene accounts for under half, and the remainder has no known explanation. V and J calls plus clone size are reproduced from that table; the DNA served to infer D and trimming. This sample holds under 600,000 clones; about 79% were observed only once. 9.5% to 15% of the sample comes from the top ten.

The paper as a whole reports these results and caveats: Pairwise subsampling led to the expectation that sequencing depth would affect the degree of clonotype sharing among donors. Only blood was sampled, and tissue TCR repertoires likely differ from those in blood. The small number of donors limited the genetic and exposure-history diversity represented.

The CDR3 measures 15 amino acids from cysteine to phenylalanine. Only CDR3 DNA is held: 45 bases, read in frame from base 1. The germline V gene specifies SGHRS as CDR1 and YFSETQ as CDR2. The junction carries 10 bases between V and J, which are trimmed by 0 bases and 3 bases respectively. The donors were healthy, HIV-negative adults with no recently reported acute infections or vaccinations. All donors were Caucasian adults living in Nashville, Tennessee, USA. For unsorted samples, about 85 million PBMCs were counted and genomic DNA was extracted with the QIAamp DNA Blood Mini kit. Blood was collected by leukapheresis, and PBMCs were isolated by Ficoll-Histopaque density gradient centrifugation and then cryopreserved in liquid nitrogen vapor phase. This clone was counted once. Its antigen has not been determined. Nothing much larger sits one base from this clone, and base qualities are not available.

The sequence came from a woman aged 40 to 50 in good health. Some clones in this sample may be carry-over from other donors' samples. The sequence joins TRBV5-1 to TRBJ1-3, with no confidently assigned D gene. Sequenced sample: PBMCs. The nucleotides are TGCGCCAGCAGCTTGGATGGCGTGGGTGGAAACACCATATATTTT. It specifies CASSLDGVGGNTIYF.